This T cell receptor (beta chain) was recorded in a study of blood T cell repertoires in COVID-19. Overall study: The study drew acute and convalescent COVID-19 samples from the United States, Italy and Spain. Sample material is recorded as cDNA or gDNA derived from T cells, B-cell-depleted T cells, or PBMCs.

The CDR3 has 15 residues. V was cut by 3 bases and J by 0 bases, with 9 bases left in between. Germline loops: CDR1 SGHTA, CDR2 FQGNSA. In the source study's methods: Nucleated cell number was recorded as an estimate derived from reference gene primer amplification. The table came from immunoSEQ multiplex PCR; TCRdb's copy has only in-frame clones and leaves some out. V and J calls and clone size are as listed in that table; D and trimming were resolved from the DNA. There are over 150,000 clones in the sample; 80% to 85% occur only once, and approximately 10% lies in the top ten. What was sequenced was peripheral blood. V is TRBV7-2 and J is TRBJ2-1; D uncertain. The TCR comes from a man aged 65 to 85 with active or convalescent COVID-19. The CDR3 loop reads CASSFAPSSYNEQFF. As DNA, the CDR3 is TGTGCCAGCAGCTTTGCCCCTAGCTCCTACAATGAGCAGTTCTTC.